Included here is one T cell receptor beta chain sequence, with context. The antigen is unknown. This sample is drawn from a study of neoadjuvant nivolumab and ipilimumab in lung cancer. The wider study: The combination arm added day-1 ipilimumab 1 mg/kg to nivolumab 3 mg/kg on days 1, 15, 29.

General study findings and limits: TCR richness and clonality were higher in tumors than adjacent uninvolved lung. From pretherapy to surgery, tumor richness and clonality rose with dual therapy.

TCRdb keeps only in-frame clones here, not all; method: immunoSEQ multiplex PCR. Of about 18,000 clones listed, approximately 87% were seen once; the top ten hold around 2.1%. The CDR3 is made up of 14 amino acids. V dropped 10 bases and J dropped 7; count of bases not matched to a gene: 14. From germline, CDR1 is SGHTA and CDR2 FQGNSA. The sequence came from an adult with non-small cell lung cancer. The specimen comprised peripheral blood, sampled before neoadjuvant nivolumab, alone or with ipilimumab. The chain couples TRBV7-2 to TRBJ2-5, with 8 bases matching TRBD2. Here the CDR3 DNA reads TGTGCCACATCCGGCACGGGGGGGGAGGCGACCCAGTACTTC. Its protein is CATSGTGGEATQYF. Drawing the rest from reference TRBV7-2 and TRBJ2-5, the complete variable domain is GAGVSQSPSNKVTEKGKDVELRCDPISGHTALYWYRQSLGQGLEFLIYFQGNSAPDKSGLPSDRFSAERTGGSVSTLTIQRTQQEDSAVYLCATSGTGGEATQYFGPGTRLLVL.